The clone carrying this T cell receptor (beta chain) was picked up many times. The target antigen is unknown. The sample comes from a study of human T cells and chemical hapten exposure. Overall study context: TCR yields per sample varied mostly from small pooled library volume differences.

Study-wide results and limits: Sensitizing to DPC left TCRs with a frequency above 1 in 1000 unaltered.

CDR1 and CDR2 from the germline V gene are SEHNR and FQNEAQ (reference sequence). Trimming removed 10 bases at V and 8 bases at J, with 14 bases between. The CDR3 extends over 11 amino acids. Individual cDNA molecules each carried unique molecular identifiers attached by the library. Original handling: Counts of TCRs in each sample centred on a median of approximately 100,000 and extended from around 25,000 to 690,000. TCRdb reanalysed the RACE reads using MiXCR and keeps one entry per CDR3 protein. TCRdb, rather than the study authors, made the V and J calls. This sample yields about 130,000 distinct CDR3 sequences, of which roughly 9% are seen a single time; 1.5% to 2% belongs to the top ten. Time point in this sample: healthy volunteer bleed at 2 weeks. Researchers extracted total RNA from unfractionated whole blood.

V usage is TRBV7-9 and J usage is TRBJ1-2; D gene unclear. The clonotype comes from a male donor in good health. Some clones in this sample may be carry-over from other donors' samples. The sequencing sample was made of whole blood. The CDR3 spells CATAFGSGYTF. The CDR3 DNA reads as TGTGCCACCGCCTTCGGTAGCGGCTACACCTTC.